The clone carrying this T cell receptor beta chain was picked up one time. Method: immunoSEQ multiplex PCR; TCRdb's copy keeps in-frame clones and lacks some. The top ten hold around an eighth of the sample, which has about 480,000 clones, roughly 79% seen once. Donors comprised healthy HIV-negative adults lacking recent acute infections or vaccinations. Researchers drew on about 94 million PBMCs for genomic DNA from unsorted samples. The sample is drawn from a study of shared clonotypes between healthy human individuals. Material for sequencing was PBMCs. The TCR originated in a woman in her forties in good health. Some clones in this sample may be carry-over from other donors' samples.

CDR3 coding DNA: TGTGCCAGCAGCTTAGCGAGGACGGGGGGAGAAGAGACCCAGTACTTC. Translating it yields CASSLARTGGEETQYF. The chain recombines TRBV7-9 with TRBJ2-5; TRBD2 aligns across 7 bases. Per the germline V gene, CDR1 is SEHNR and CDR2 is FQNEAQ (reference sequence). The CDR3 has 16 residues. V was clipped by 0 bases and J by 3 bases; unmatched bases: 7.